This T cell receptor (beta chain) was obtained from a study of vaccination and CD4 T cells after COVID-19. Sequenced with the Oncomine TCR Beta short-read assay was DNA taken from cultured CD4+ T cells. TCRdb itself ran the PCR reads through MiXCR, one entry per CDR3 protein. The sample has some 11,000 distinct CDR3 sequences, about 30% seen once. A few counts support this clonotype. Its antigen remains unknown. The length of the CDR3 is 15 residues. Germline V gives CDR1 SEHNR, CDR2 FQNEAQ (reference sequence). The V gene end was trimmed by 5 bases and the J gene end by 5 bases; junction bases not matched to a gene: 8. Treatment noted: roughly 10-day PBMC culture with coronavirus spike peptide pools or control peptides (ViraFEST assay).

This clonotype originated in a human donor who had recovered from COVID-19. Material: CD4+ T cells from blood, cultured in vitro, obtained after SARS-CoV-2 vaccination. The chain has TRBV7-9 and TRBJ1-2; 10 bases line up with TRBD1. CDR3: CASSHGQGVGYGYTF. CDR3 coding DNA: TGTGCCAGCAGCCACGGACAGGGGGTTGGGTATGGCTACACCTTC.